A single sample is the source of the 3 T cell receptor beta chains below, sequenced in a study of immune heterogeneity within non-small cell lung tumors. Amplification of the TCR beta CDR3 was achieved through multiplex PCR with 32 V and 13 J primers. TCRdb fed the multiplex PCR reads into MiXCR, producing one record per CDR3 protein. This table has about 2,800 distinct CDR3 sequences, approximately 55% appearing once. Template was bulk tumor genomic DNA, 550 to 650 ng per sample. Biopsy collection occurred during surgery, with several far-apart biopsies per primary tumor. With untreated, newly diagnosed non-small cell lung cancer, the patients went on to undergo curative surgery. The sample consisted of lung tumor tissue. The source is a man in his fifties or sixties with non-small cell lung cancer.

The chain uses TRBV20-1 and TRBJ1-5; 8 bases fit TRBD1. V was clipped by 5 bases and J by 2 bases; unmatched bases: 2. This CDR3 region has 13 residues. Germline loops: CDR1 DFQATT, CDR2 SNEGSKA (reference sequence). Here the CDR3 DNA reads TGCAGTGCTGGACAGGGTGGCAATCAGCCCCAGCATTTT. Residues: CSAGQGGNQPQHF.

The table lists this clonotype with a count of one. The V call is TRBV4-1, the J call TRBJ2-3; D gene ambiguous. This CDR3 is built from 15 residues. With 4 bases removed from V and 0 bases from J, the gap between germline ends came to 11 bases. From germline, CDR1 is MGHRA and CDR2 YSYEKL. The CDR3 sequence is CASSRGTTSTDTQYF. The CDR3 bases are TGCGCCAGCAGCCGCGGCACTACTAGCACAGATACGCAGTATTTT.

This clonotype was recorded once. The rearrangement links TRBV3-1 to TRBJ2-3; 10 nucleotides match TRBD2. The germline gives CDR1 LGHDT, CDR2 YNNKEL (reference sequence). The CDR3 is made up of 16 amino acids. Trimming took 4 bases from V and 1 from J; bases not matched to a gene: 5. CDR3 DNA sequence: TGTGCCAGCAGCCCCCTAGCGGGAGCCGGCACAGATACGCAGTATTTT. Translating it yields CASSPLAGAGTDTQYF.